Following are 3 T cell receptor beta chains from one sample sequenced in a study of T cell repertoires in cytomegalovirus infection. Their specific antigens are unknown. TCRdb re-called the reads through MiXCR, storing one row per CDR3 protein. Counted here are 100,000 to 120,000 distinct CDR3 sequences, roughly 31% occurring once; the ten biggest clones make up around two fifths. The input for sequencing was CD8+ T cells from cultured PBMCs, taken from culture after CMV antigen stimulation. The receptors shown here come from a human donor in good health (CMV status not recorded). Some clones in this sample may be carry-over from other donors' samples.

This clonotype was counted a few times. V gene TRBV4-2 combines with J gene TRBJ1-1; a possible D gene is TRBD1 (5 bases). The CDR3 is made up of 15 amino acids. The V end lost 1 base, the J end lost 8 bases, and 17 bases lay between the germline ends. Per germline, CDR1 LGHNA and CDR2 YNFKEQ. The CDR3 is CASSQASGGVMEAFF. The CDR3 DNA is TGTGCCAGCAGCCAAGCTTCGGGGGGAGTGATGGAAGCTTTCTTT.

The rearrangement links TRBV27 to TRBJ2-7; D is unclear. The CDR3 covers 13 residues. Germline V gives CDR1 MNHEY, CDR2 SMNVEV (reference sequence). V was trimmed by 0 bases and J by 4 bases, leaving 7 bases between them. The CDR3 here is CASSLSTGYEQYF. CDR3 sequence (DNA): TGTGCCAGCAGTTTATCCACGGGTTACGAGCAGTACTTC.

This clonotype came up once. The CDR3 reads CASSGGQGAGTDTQYF. In nucleotides, the CDR3 is TGCGCCAGCAGCGGGGGACAGGGGGCTGGCACAGATACGCAGTATTTT. V gene TRBV5-1 combines with J gene TRBJ2-3; 12 nucleotides align to TRBD1. Germline V CDR1 and CDR2: SGHRS, YFSETQ. With 4 bases clipped from V and 1 base from J, the junction kept 4 bases outside the gene matches. The CDR3 has 16 residues.